The rows below give T cell receptor beta chains drawn from one sample of a study of CXCR4 blockade with PD-1 therapy in pancreatic cancer. Using immunoSEQ multiplex PCR, the repertoire was profiled, and TCRdb retains in-frame clones only, with some absent. In the table there are 450 to 550 clones, around 45% of which are singletons. Material: tumor tissue. These receptors originate from a human donor with pancreatic ductal adenocarcinoma. Both conserved end residues are part of each CDR3. Each record gives: J gene, D gene, V gene, clone size, CDR3 protein, CDR3 DNA. A D gene is named only where the DNA matches it firmly. Clone sizes are given selectively: once, few, many, or a class where the clone is expanded.

>TRBJ1-5|-|TRBV19|-
CASSPDSNQPQHF
TGTGCCAGTAGCCCTGACAGCAATCAGCCCCAGCATTTT
>TRBJ2-1|TRBD1|TRBV6-8|large
CASRRIPGQGSYNEQFF
TGTGCCAGCAGGCGTATACCGGGACAGGGCTCCTACAATGAGCAGTTCTTC
>TRBJ1-1|TRBD1|TRBV15|-
CATSTGQGHTEAFF
TGTGCCACCAGCACAGGACAGGGACACACTGAAGCTTTCTTT
>TRBJ2-5|-|TRBV25-1|few
CASSEYVGRQETQYF
TGTGCCAGCAGTGAATATGTGGGCAGGCAAGAGACCCAGTACTTC
>TRBJ2-7|-|TRBV12-5|large
CAIQSPGGTYEQYF
TGTGCCATTCAGAGCCCCGGGGGTACCTACGAGCAGTACTTC
>TRBJ1-2|TRBD1|TRBV28|few
CASSLSGTGEVGYTF
TGTGCCAGCAGTTTATCCGGGACAGGGGAAGTCGGCTACACCTTC
>TRBJ2-1|-|TRBV7-5|-
CASTYLQGAKNEQFF
TGTGCCAGCACATATTTACAGGGGGCGAAGAATGAGCAGTTCTTC
>TRBJ1-2|-|TRBV29-1|-
CSVEEGNYGYTF
TGCAGCGTTGAAGAAGGAAACTATGGCTACACCTTC
>TRBJ2-1|-|TRBV11-3|-
CASSLPVDGTRLNNEQFF
TGTGCCAGCAGCTTACCAGTTGACGGGACTCGTCTGAACAATGAGCAGTTCTTC
>TRBJ2-6|-|TRBV1|-
CTSSLQGLCTKRANVLTF
TGCACCAGCAGTCTGCAAGGTTTGTGCACAAAGCGGGCCAACGTCCTGACTTTC
>TRBJ1-2|-|TRBV28|few
CASKRSQGFYGYTF
TGTGCCAGCAAGAGGTCCCAGGGCTTCTATGGCTACACCTTC
>TRBJ1-2|TRBD1|TRBV18|-
CASSPGTGQDYGYTF
TGTGCCAGCTCACCAGGGACAGGGCAAGACTATGGCTACACCTTC
>TRBJ2-7|-|TRBV19|large
CASSMAGRSTSEQYF
TGTGCCAGTAGTATGGCCGGCAGGTCTACGAGCGAGCAGTACTTC
>TRBJ1-3|-|TRBV19|-
CASSIGQRLGNTIYF
TGTGCCAGTAGTATCGGACAAAGGCTTGGAAACACCATATATTTT
>TRBJ2-5|TRBD2|TRBV9|-
CASSVGGTSGKETQYF
TGTGCCAGCAGCGTAGGTGGGACTAGCGGGAAAGAGACCCAGTACTTC
>TRBJ1-1|-|TRBV6-8|-
CASSQTGNTEAFF
TGTGCCAGCAGTCAGACAGGGAACACTGAAGCTTTCTTT
>TRBJ1-2|TRBD1|TRBV9|-
CASSVDGQAYGYTF
TGTGCCAGCAGCGTAGATGGACAGGCCTATGGCTACACCTTC
>TRBJ2-5|-|TRBV25-1|-
CASSEYEGRQETQYF
TGTGCCAGCAGTGAATATGAGGGGAGGCAAGAGACCCAGTACTTC
>TRBJ1-3|-|TRBV9|few
CASSVEGARGNTIYF
TGTGCCAGCAGCGTAGAAGGGGCGCGGGGAAACACCATATATTTT
>TRBJ2-7|TRBD1|TRBV28|-
CASTTTGVSSYEQYF
TGTGCCAGCACTACCACAGGGGTGAGCTCCTACGAGCAGTACTTC
>TRBJ2-5|-|TRBV25-1|-
CASSEYEGRRETQYF
TGTGCCAGCAGTGAATATGAAGGGAGGAGGGAGACCCAGTACTTC
>TRBJ1-1|-|TRBV9|-
CASSSPFNTEAFF
TGTGCCAGCAGCTCGCCCTTTAACACTGAAGCTTTCTTT
>TRBJ2-7|TRBD2|TRBV12-5|-
CASGGGLAGLYEQYF
TGTGCTAGTGGGGGAGGACTAGCGGGACTCTACGAGCAGTACTTC
>TRBJ1-1|-|TRBV10-2|-
CASSEAGYTEAFF
TGCGCCAGCAGTGAGGCCGGGTACACTGAAGCTTTCTTT
>TRBJ1-4|TRBD1|TRBV11-3|-
CASSRRTGQVEKLFF
TGTGCCAGCAGTCGACGGACAGGGCAGGTTGAAAAACTGTTTTTT
>TRBJ2-5|TRBD2|TRBV19|-
CASSLGTSGRETQYF
TGTGCCAGTAGTCTTGGGACTAGCGGGAGAGAGACCCAGTACTTC
>TRBJ2-7|-|TRBV19|-
CASSMVPDYEQYF
TGTGCCAGTAGTATGGTTCCCGACTACGAGCAGTACTTC
>TRBJ2-7|-|TRBV28|-
CASSRWEGDEQYF
TGTGCCAGCAGTAGGTGGGAGGGGGACGAGCAGTACTTC
>TRBJ2-1|-|TRBV29-1|-
CSVGTEYNEQFF
TGCAGCGTAGGGACGGAATACAATGAGCAGTTCTTC
>TRBJ2-5|-|TRBV14|-
CASSPIAEIGETQYF
TGTGCCAGCAGCCCAATAGCGGAGATTGGGGAGACCCAGTACTTC
>TRBJ2-7|-|TRBV12-5|-
CASGIDIITEQYF
TGTGCTAGTGGGATAGACATCATTACCGAGCAGTACTTC
>TRBJ1-4|-|TRBV6-8|-
CASSSLPGQDEKLFF
TGTGCCAGCAGTTCCCTACCGGGACAAGATGAAAAACTGTTTTTT
>TRBJ2-1|-|TRBV14|-
CASSQESSLGRRSEQFF
TGTGCCAGCAGCCAAGAATCCTCTTTGGGGCGGAGGTCTGAGCAGTTCTTC
>TRBJ2-3|TRBD2|TRBV12-5|-
CASTRGGATQYF
TGTGCCAGCACCCGGGGGGGAGCTACGCAGTATTTT
>TRBJ1-1|TRBD1|TRBV6-8|large
CASNRQGGGEAFF
TGTGCCAGCAACCGACAGGGAGGAGGTGAAGCTTTCTTT
>TRBJ2-1|-|TRBV14|-
CASSQGGSGGSKQFF
TGTGCCAGCAGCCAAGGAGGAAGTGGCGGAAGTAAGCAGTTCTTC
>TRBJ1-2|-|TRBV19|-
CASSLQGQGYTF
TGTGCCAGTAGTCTACAGGGTCAGGGCTACACCTTC
>TRBJ2-1|TRBD1|TRBV11-3|few
CASSLNYPGTGTYNEQFF
TGTGCCAGCAGCTTGAATTACCCCGGGACAGGGACTTACAATGAGCAGTTCTTC
>TRBJ2-5|-|TRBV28|-
CASGTRQETQYF
TGTGCCAGCGGGACACGACAAGAGACCCAGTACTTC
>TRBJ2-5|TRBD1|TRBV25-1|-
CASSVYRGRQETQYF
TGTGCCAGCAGTGTGTACAGGGGGCGGCAAGAGACCCAGTACTTC
>TRBJ2-5|TRBD2|TRBV6-8|-
CASTETSGNWAQYF
TGTGCCAGCACCGAGACTAGCGGCAACTGGGCCCAGTACTTC
>TRBJ2-3|-|TRBV19|few
CASSPRRDTQYF
TGTGCCAGTAGTCCCCGCAGAGATACGCAGTATTTT
>TRBJ1-5|-|TRBV28|-
CASSFGVGNQPQHF
TGTGCCAGCAGTTTCGGAGTCGGCAATCAGCCCCAGCATTTT
>TRBJ1-4|TRBD1|TRBV19|few
CASSIGDRGKEKLFF
TGTGCCAGTAGTATCGGGGACAGGGGAAAGGAAAAACTGTTTTTT
>TRBJ2-1|-|TRBV18|-
CASSPEYNEQFF
TGTGCCAGCTCCCCAGAGTACAATGAGCAGTTCTTC
>TRBJ1-3|-|TRBV28|-
CASSLYRAGNTIYF
TGTGCCAGCAGTCTGTACAGGGCTGGAAACACCATATATTTT
>TRBJ2-7|-|TRBV28|-
CASSWGGSSYEQYF
TGTGCCAGCAGTTGGGGCGGTTCGAGCTACGAGCAGTACTTC
>TRBJ1-1|-|TRBV12-5|few
CASLGGGGTEAFF
TGTGCCAGCCTGGGGGGTGGTGGCACTGAAGCTTTCTTT
>TRBJ1-1|-|TRBV18|-
CASSSGMLNTEAFF
TGTGCCAGCTCATCCGGGATGCTGAACACTGAAGCTTTCTTT
>TRBJ2-7|TRBD2|TRBV11-3|large
CASSWGEAGTTYEQYF
TGTGCCAGCAGCTGGGGTGAAGCGGGAACTACCTACGAGCAGTACTTC
>TRBJ2-7|-|TRBV6-7|large
CASKYAYEQYF
TGTGCCAGCAAATACGCCTACGAGCAGTACTTC
>TRBJ2-3|TRBD2|TRBV19|-
CASSIAASGWQGTDTQYF
TGTGCCAGTAGTATAGCAGCTAGCGGGTGGCAAGGTACAGATACGCAGTATTTT
>TRBJ2-1|TRBD2|TRBV9|few
CASSVGTSGRYNEQFF
TGTGCCAGCAGCGTCGGGACTAGCGGGAGGTACAATGAGCAGTTCTTC
>TRBJ2-4|-|TRBV14|-
CASSAQQGTLAKNIQYF
TGTGCCAGCAGCGCCCAACAGGGCACCCTAGCCAAAAACATTCAGTACTTC
>TRBJ1-5|-|TRBV19|few
CASSMGPRGPQHF
TGTGCCAGTAGTATGGGCCCCCGCGGCCCCCAGCATTTT